A single sample is the source of the 21 T cell receptor beta chains below, sequenced in a study of CD8+ T cells in alopecia areata. Scientists pooled cutaneous lymph node cells and sorted them on CD4, CD8alpha, NKG2D, NKG2ACE and other markers. The authors extracted RNA and reverse transcribed it into cDNA as the sequencing template. Sequencing used immunoSEQ multiplex PCR; TCRdb keeps in-frame clones, though not all of them. The sample lists about 9,100 clones, none appearing once, the ten largest making up around 19%. Sequenced: CD8+ T cells sorted from a lymph node. The source is a C3H/HeJ mouse with alopecia areata. This mouse strain has H2-k as its MHC haplotype.

As concerns this clone: Gene and germline names: mouse. The missing CDR3 end, 4 residues past where the read stops, is filled in from the germline J gene. The V gene is TRBV14, the J gene TRBJ2-2, with TRBD1 identical over 9 bases. Unmatched junction bases numbered 2, after V lost 1 base and J lost 4 bases. Germline-derived CDR1 and CDR2 are SGHDT and FRDEAV. The CDR3 runs to 15 residues. CDR3 DNA (partial): TGTGCCAGCAGTTTCACAGGGGGCGGCACCGGG. As protein: CASSFTGGGTG. The entire CDR3 sequence reads CASSFTGGGTGQLYF.

With regard to this clone: Genes and germline are mouse. With the read ending 4 residues before the CDR3 end, the germline J gene is used to fill in that end. The chain is built from TRBV13-3 and TRBJ2-5; 9 bases are shared with TRBD2. The length of the CDR3 is 13 residues. Germline assignment: CDR1 NNHDY and CDR2 SYVADS. The chain's CDR3 is CASRLGGGDTQYF. Partial CDR3 DNA: TGTGCCAGCAGACTGGGGGGTGGGGAC.

Ten or more counts support this clone. Germline and genes: mouse. Read coverage stops 4 residues before the CDR3 terminus; the germline J gene supplies the remainder. This sequence joins TRBV13-3 and TRBJ2-1; 10 bases map to TRBD2. CDR1 is NNHDY and CDR2 is SYVADS in the germline V gene. The CDR3 totals 16 residues. The junction had 6 bases not matched to a gene; V was cut back by 2 bases and J by 4 bases. The sequenced part of the CDR3 DNA is TGTGCCAGCAGTGAGGGAGGACTGGGGGTTTATGCT. Translating gives CASSEGGLGVYA. The entire CDR3 is CASSEGGLGVYAEQFF.

This clone was recorded at least ten times. Mouse germline and gene names are used. Coverage ceases 4 residues before the CDR3 finishes, and the germline J gene fills in the end. This rearrangement joins TRBV1 to TRBJ2-7, with 10 positions matching TRBD1. From germline, CDR1 is NSQYPW and CDR2 LRSPGD (reference sequence). The CDR3 is 14 residues long. The J segment lost 1 base and the V segment lost 5 bases, leaving 2 bases of the junction unmatched. Partial CDR3 DNA: TGCACCTGCAGTCCGGGACAGGGGTCCTAT. It codes for CTCSPGQGSY. The complete CDR3 protein is CTCSPGQGSYEQYF.

This clone was counted at least ten times. The genes and germline here are from mouse. The read terminates 4 residues ahead of where the CDR3 ends, so the germline J gene completes it. V and J are TRBV29 and TRBJ2-7; 10 positions match TRBD2. This CDR3 has 16 residues. Germline CDR1 MSHET, CDR2 SYDVDS. The CDR3 is CASSLPLLGGRYEQYF. CDR3 DNA (partial): TGTGCTAGCAGTCTCCCGCTCCTGGGGGGGCGGTAT.

A few counts support this clone. Gene names refer to mouse genes. The read stops 4 residues short of the end of the CDR3; the missing end is completed from the germline J gene. J is TRBJ1-1 and V is TRBV17, with TRBD1 as a possible D gene (5 bases). Germline loops: CDR1 MNHDT, CDR2 YYDKIL. This CDR3 has 16 residues. The germline V and J ends were trimmed by 1 base and 1 base, with 13 bases remaining between them. Partial CDR3 DNA: TGTGCTAGCAGTAGAGCGACAGAGCAAAAAAACACA. This sequence encodes CASSRATEQKNT. The whole CDR3 protein is CASSRATEQKNTEVFF. The whole variable domain, filled in from reference TRBV17 and TRBJ1-1, reads DTTVKQNPRYKLARVGKPVNLICSQTMNHDTMYWYQKKPNQAPKLLLFYYDKILNREADTFEKFQSSRPNNSFCSLYIGSAGLEYSAMYLCASSRATEQKNTEVFFGKGTRLTVV.

This clone is judged medium-sized. The gene names here belong to mouse. This chain's CDR3 is CASSDWGGPNYAEQFF. The sequenced CDR3 bases are TGTGCCAGCAGTGACTGGGGGGGTCCCAACTATGCT. The chain recombines TRBV13-1 with TRBJ2-1; 9 bases are shared with TRBD2. The DNA ends 4 residues before the CDR3 does, and the rest of the CDR3 is filled in from the germline J gene. J was trimmed by 1 base and V by 2 bases; bases with no gene match: 4. The CDR3 has 16 residues. Germline lookup yields CDR1 NSHNY and CDR2 SYGAGN.

In the case of this clone: Genes and germline come from the mouse. The observed sequence ends 4 residues before the CDR3 terminus, with the missing tail filled in from the germline J gene. The chain combines TRBV19 with TRBJ1-1, with a possible D match to TRBD1 (5 bases). The germline gives CDR1 FNHDT, CDR2 SITEND (reference sequence). Between the trimmed V and J ends, which lost 2 bases and 1 base, there was a span of 6 bases. The CDR3 contains 13 residues. CDR3 sequence: CASSMGGNTEVFF. The sequenced CDR3 bases are TGTGCCAGCAGTATGGGGGGGAACACA. Variable domain in full (rest from reference TRBV19 and TRBJ1-1): GGIITQTPKFLIGQEGQKLTLKCQQNFNHDTMYWYRQDSGKGLRLIYYSITENDLQKGDLSEGYDASREKKSSFSLTVTSAQKNEMAVFLCASSMGGNTEVFFGKGTRLTVV.

This clone showed up just a few times. Each gene name is a mouse one. The CDR3 goes on 4 residues after the read ends, and that part is filled in from the germline J gene. This chain joins TRBV31 and TRBJ2-1; 11 nucleotides align to TRBD2. CDR3 length: 15 residues. The V gene end was trimmed by 2 bases and the J gene end by 1 base; junction bases not matched to a gene: 1. The germline CDR1 and CDR2 sequences are GKSSPN and SITVG. CDR3 residues: CAWSWTGGNYAEQFF. The CDR3 bases that were read are TGTGCCTGGAGTTGGACTGGGGGGAACTATGCT.

This clone was counted at least ten times. Mouse germline and gene names are used. The sequence runs out 4 residues before the end of the CDR3; the remainder is reconstructed from the germline J gene. The rearrangement links TRBV31 to TRBJ2-3, with 7 bases aligning to TRBD2. The junction had 3 bases not matched to a gene; V was cut back by 0 bases and J by 0 bases. The CDR3 is made up of 15 amino acids. Germline lookup yields CDR1 GKSSPN and CDR2 SITVG. The sequenced part of the CDR3 DNA is TGTGCCTGGAGTCTCCCTGGGGGTAGTGCAGAA. Its translation: CAWSLPGGSAE. The whole CDR3 sequence reads CAWSLPGGSAETLYF.

By sample fraction, this clone is medium-sized. Gene labels here are mouse ones. Sequencing ends 4 residues short of the CDR3 end; the germline J gene provides the rest. The rearrangement joins TRBV12-2 to TRBJ1-2, with 10 bases that match TRBD1. V shed 0 bases, J shed 3 bases, and the junction held 3 bases outside the gene matches. Per the germline V gene, CDR1 is SGHLS and CDR2 is HYDKME. The CDR3 totals 15 residues. The part of the CDR3 DNA that was read is TGTGCCAGCTCTCTCCTGGACAGGGGGGACTCC. Translating gives CASSLLDRGDS. The whole CDR3 region reads CASSLLDRGDSDYTF.

This clone was detected ten times or more. Gene names and germline refer to mouse. The sequenced fragment ends 4 residues before the CDR3 boundary, so the rest is inferred from the germline J gene. This chain connects TRBV19 to TRBJ2-1, with 8 bases lining up with TRBD2. Germline V gene lookup returns CDR1 FNHDT and CDR2 SITEND (reference sequence). This CDR3 contains 16 residues. Trimming removed 0 bases from V and 1 base from J; junction bases left unmatched: 3. CDR3 DNA, as far as it was read: TGTGCCAGCAGTATAGTGCTGGGGGGCAACTATGCT. Translation gives CASSIVLGGNYA. The entire CDR3 reads CASSIVLGGNYAEQFF.

In the case of this clone: Genes here carry mouse names. The read terminates 3 residues ahead of where the CDR3 ends, so the germline J gene completes it. The gene calls are TRBV13-2 and TRBJ1-6; 8 bases fit TRBD1. TRBJ1-6 carries the ORF label, with uncertain function. The CDR3 runs to 16 residues. Per germline, CDR1 NNHNN and CDR2 SYGAGS (reference sequence). V lost 3 bases and J lost 3; bases outside the gene matches: 5. CDR3 DNA, as far as it was read: TGTGCCAGCGGTGCCGCCGGGACAGGCTATAATTCGCCC. Residues: CASGAAGTGYNSP. The entire CDR3 protein reads CASGAAGTGYNSPLYF.

This clone was picked up many times. The gene symbols are mouse symbols. The CDR3 end falls 4 residues outside the read, so it is completed with the germline J gene. V is TRBV1 and J is TRBJ2-7; TRBD2 agrees at 8 bases. CDR1 and CDR2 from the germline V gene are NSQYPW and LRSPGD (reference sequence). The length of the CDR3 is 14 residues. The CDR3 protein is CTCSAGLGKYEQYF. CDR3 DNA, as far as it was read: TGCACCTGCAGTGCAGGACTGGGGAAATAT.

Worth noting for this clone: Gene names denote mouse genes. The read stops 4 residues short of the end of the CDR3; the missing end is completed from the germline J gene. The rearrangement joins TRBV29 to TRBJ2-1; the match to TRBD1 covers 9 bases. This CDR3 spans 15 amino acids. CDR1 MSHET and CDR2 SYDVDS come from the germline V gene. The trim removed 2 bases at V and 3 bases at J, leaving 2 bases unmatched. The CDR3 bases that were read are TGTGCTAGCAGTTTAACGACAGGGGGCTATGCT. Its protein is CASSLTTGGYA. The CDR3, in full, reads CASSLTTGGYAEQFF. Looking up the rest from reference TRBV29 and TRBJ2-1 gives the full variable domain: DMKVTQMPRYLIKRMGENVLLECGQDMSHETMYWYRQDPGLGLQLIYISYDVDSNSEGDIPKGYRVSRKKREHFSLILDSAKTNQTSVYFCASSLTTGGYAEQFFGPGTRLTVL.

This clone occurred many times. Gene names follow the mouse nomenclature. The CDR3 end falls 3 residues outside the read, so it is completed with the germline J gene. V gene TRBV13-2 combines with J gene TRBJ1-6; perhaps TRBD1 as D (5 bases). TRBJ1-6 has ORF status, its function being uncertain. There are 16 residues in the CDR3. Trimming stripped 0 bases from V and 2 bases from J, with 9 bases between. Germline V gene data show CDR1 as NNHNN and CDR2 as SYGAGS (reference sequence). The part of the CDR3 DNA that was read is TGTGCCAGCGGTGATGCTTGGGGGACCTATAATTCGCCC. Translated: CASGDAWGTYNSP. The complete CDR3 reads CASGDAWGTYNSPLYF.

This clone qualifies as medium-sized. Gene labels here are mouse ones. The read halts 4 residues ahead of the CDR3 end, with the missing end drawn from the germline J gene. V usage is TRBV13-3 and J usage is TRBJ2-1; 7 bases fit TRBD1. Trimming at V came to 5 bases and at J to 2 bases, leaving 1 base not matched to a gene. CDR1 is NNHDY, CDR2 SYVADS, per germline. The CDR3 is made up of 13 amino acids. CDR3 bases read: TGTGCCAGCAGGGGGACAGACTATGCT. Translation gives CASRGTDYA. In full, the CDR3 reads CASRGTDYAEQFF.

This clone ranks as medium-sized. Gene names refer to mouse genes. The sequenced fragment ends 3 residues before the CDR3 boundary, so the rest is inferred from the germline J gene. This rearrangement joins TRBV29 to TRBJ1-6; TRBD1 matches 7 bases. TRBJ1-6 counts as an open reading frame of uncertain function. Per the germline V gene, CDR1 is MSHET and CDR2 is SYDVDS. The CDR3 has 13 residues. With 2 bases clipped from V and 9 bases from J, the junction kept 1 base outside the gene matches. CDR3 amino acids: CASSLRQGSPLYF. The CDR3 bases that were read are TGTGCTAGCAGTTTAAGACAGGGTTCGCCC.

By its share, this clone is medium-sized. Gene names denote mouse genes. The read is 4 residues too short to cover the CDR3 end, so that end is filled in from the germline J gene. Distinct nucleotide sequences in the sample also encode this CDR3. V usage is TRBV13-3 and J usage is TRBJ2-7, with 9 bases lining up with TRBD2. The germline CDR1 and CDR2 sequences are NNHDY and SYVADS. Losses at the gene ends were 2 bases for V and 3 bases for J; bases not matched to a gene: 0. The CDR3 runs 13 residues. The DNA read from the CDR3 is TGTGCCAGCAGTGACTGGGGGGGCTAT. Encoded protein: CASSDWGGY. The whole CDR3 is CASSDWGGYEQYF.

Worth noting for this clone: The gene symbols are mouse symbols. The read ends 4 residues before the CDR3 terminus; that terminus is restored from the germline J gene. The rearrangement joins TRBV13-3 to TRBJ2-5, with 8 bases fitting TRBD2. CDR3 size: 15 residues. The V gene end was trimmed by 4 bases and the J gene end by 0 bases; junction bases not matched to a gene: 4. Germline CDR1 and CDR2: NNHDY and SYVADS. The CDR3 protein is CASSNWGINQDTQYF. The sequenced part of the CDR3 DNA is TGTGCCAGCAGTAACTGGGGGATTAACCAAGAC.

On this clone itself: This clone may be a read error of a much larger clone one base away. Here the gene names and germline are mouse. The CDR3 end falls 4 residues outside the read, so it is completed with the germline J gene. Other nucleotide sequences from this sample produce the same CDR3. The chain couples TRBV19 to TRBJ2-7, with TRBD2 identical over 8 bases. Germline values: CDR1 FNHDT, CDR2 SITEND (reference sequence). The CDR3 runs to 13 residues. The DNA read from the CDR3 is TGTGCCAGCAGTATACTGGGGGGTTAT. Protein sequence: CASSILGGY. The complete CDR3 sequence is CASSILGGYEQYF. The full variable domain, rest sourced from reference TRBV19 and TRBJ2-7, is GGIITQTPKFLIGQEGQKLTLKCQQNFNHDTMYWYRQDSGKGLRLIYYSITENDLQKGDLSEGYDASREKKSSFSLTVTSAQKNEMAVFLCASSILGGYEQYFGPGTRLTVL.